The subject of this entry is one T cell receptor beta chain. This entry belongs to a study of blood T cell repertoires in COVID-19. Study summary: The origin of the acute and convalescent COVID-19 samples was the United States, Italy and Spain.

Germline CDR1 is GTSNPN and CDR2 is SVGIG (reference sequence). The CDR3 spans 12 residues. The trim removed 5 bases at V and 6 bases at J, leaving 6 bases unmatched. Only in-frame clones appear in the TCRdb table, and some are missing; sequencing was by immunoSEQ multiplex PCR. In the table there are 35,000 to 50,000 clones, 70% to 90% of which are singletons. The sequenced sample was peripheral blood. This receptor was identified in a human donor in a cohort sampled during active COVID-19. V and J are TRBV30 and TRBJ2-7; 8 bases are shared with TRBD1. The CDR3 DNA reads as TGTGCCTGGGGACAGGGCGGATCCGAGCAGTACTTC. Protein: CAWGQGGSEQYF. Complete variable domain (other parts from reference TRBV30 and TRBJ2-7): SQTIHQWPATLVQPVGSPLSLECTVEGTSNPNLYWYRQAAGRGLQLLFYSVGIGQISSEVPQNLSASRPQDRQFILSSKKLLLSDSGFYLCAWGQGGSEQYFGPGTRLTVT.